Given below is one T cell receptor beta chain in context. A single record per CDR3 protein comes from TCRdb applying MiXCR to the RT-PCR reads. The sample includes more than 550,000 distinct CDR3 sequences, 14% of them seen just once. V lost 2 bases to trimming and J lost 4 bases; unmatched junction nucleotides: 4. Looked up from germline, CDR1 is SGHRS and CDR2 is YFSETQ. The CDR3 contains 15 residues. The sample was memory CD4+ T cells from blood. The chain recombines TRBV5-1 with TRBJ2-2; 8 bases agree with TRBD1. The receptor was derived from a female donor in good health, serving as a healthy control. The CDR3 nucleotides are TGCGCCAGCAGCTTAGGGACAGGTATCACCGGGGAGCTGTTTTTT. This encodes CASSLGTGITGELFF.